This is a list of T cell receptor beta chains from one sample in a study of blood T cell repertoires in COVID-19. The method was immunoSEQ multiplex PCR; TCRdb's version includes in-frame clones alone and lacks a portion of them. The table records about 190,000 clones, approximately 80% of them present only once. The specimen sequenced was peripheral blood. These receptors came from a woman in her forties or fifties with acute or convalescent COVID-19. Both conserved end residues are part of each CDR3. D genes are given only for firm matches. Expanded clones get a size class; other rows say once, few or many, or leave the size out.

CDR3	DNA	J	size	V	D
CASRVTGGADYGYTF	TGTGCCAGCAGGGTTACAGGGGGCGCGGACTATGGCTACACCTTC	TRBJ1-2	NA	TRBV6-5	TRBD1
CASSSGGLAGSEQFF	TGCGCCAGCAGCTCCGGGGGACTAGCGGGAAGTGAGCAGTTCTTC	TRBJ2-1	once	TRBV5-1	TRBD2
CASSFTGVNTEAFF	TGTGCCAGCAGTTTTACAGGTGTGAACACTGAAGCTTTCTTT	TRBJ1-1	NA	TRBV6-6	NA
CASSHRDTSYGYTF	TGTGCCAGCAGCCATAGAGACACATCCTATGGCTACACCTTC	TRBJ1-2	NA	TRBV14	NA
CASSILRAQGNQPQHF	TGTGCCAGTAGTATCCTAAGAGCACAGGGGAATCAGCCCCAGCATTTT	TRBJ1-5	NA	TRBV19	TRBD1
CASRLTGANYGYTF	TGTGCCAGCAGGCTGACAGGGGCTAACTATGGCTACACCTTC	TRBJ1-2	NA	TRBV28	TRBD1
CASSSQPAVADTQYF	TGTGCCAGCTCTTCCCAGCCGGCGGTTGCAGATACGCAGTATTTT	TRBJ2-3	NA	TRBV18	NA
CASGRELKDSPLHF	TGTGCCAGCGGTAGGGAGCTCAAGGATTCACCCCTCCACTTT	TRBJ1-6	NA	TRBV6-5	NA
CASSSNRATNEKLFF	TGTGCCAGCAGCTCAAACAGGGCAACTAATGAAAAACTGTTTTTT	TRBJ1-4	NA	TRBV27	NA
CASTTQRGAKDTQYF	TGCGCCAGCACCACCCAGCGGGGGGCTAAAGATACGCAGTATTTT	TRBJ2-3	NA	TRBV5-1	TRBD2
CASLYGTGRNSPLHF	TGTGCTAGTTTATATGGGACAGGGCGTAATTCACCCCTCCACTTT	TRBJ1-6	NA	TRBV12-5	TRBD1
CASNPGAANTEAFF	TGTGCCAGCAATCCAGGGGCAGCGAACACTGAAGCTTTCTTT	TRBJ1-1	NA	TRBV2	NA
CASREDRGLPYGYTF	TGTGCCAGCAGAGAGGACAGGGGGCTCCCCTATGGCTACACCTTC	TRBJ1-2	NA	TRBV2	TRBD1
CASVDRGHYNEQFF	TGTGCCAGCGTAGACAGGGGCCATTACAATGAGCAGTTCTTC	TRBJ2-1	NA	TRBV28	TRBD1
CASSSQVTQYF	TGTGCCAGCAGTTCACAGGTTACGCAGTATTTT	TRBJ2-3	NA	TRBV12-3/TRBV12-4	NA
CASSSTGNEQFF	TGCGCCAGCAGCTCAACAGGGAATGAGCAGTTCTTC	TRBJ2-1	NA	TRBV5-1	NA